This note documents a single T cell receptor (beta chain) sequence. Constant-region reverse primers amplified full-length variable regions, followed by semi-nested Nested Universal Primer A PCR. Using its own MiXCR run on the 5' RACE reads, TCRdb lists one record per CDR3 protein. The repertoire holds about 40,000 distinct CDR3 sequences, with 20% to 25% as singletons. Tregs were sorted as CD4+CD25+CD127-/low cells. The germline V gene has CDR1 GTSNPN and CDR2 SVGIG (reference sequence). This CDR3 region has 15 residues. V dropped 5 bases and J dropped 1; count of bases not matched to a gene: 9. The receptor was isolated from a female donor with breast cancer. The chain couples TRBV30 to TRBJ1-1; 8 nucleotides align to TRBD1. Sample: Tregs sorted from blood. CDR3 nucleotides: TGTGCCTGGCGGCAGGGGGCCCATCGGAACACTGAAGCTTTCTTT. It yields the protein CAWRQGAHRNTEAFF.